This passage covers 7 T cell receptor beta chains from one sample sequenced in a study of CD8+CD57+ T cells in acquired aplastic anemia. The template for TCR beta VDJ and CDR3 sequence profiling was genomic DNA. TCRdb re-called the reads through MiXCR, storing one row per CDR3 protein. The sample shows more than 150,000 distinct CDR3 sequences, approximately 49% of them seen only once. Sequencing was carried out using sorted CD4+, CD8+, or CD8+CD57+ T cells (not recorded which) from PBMCs. Receptor source: a human donor in good health.

The gene calls are TRBV30 and TRBJ2-4; weak D call: TRBD1 (6 bases). V was pared by 2 bases and J by 6 bases, with 11 bases between. The germline V gene encodes CDR1 GTSNPN and CDR2 SVGIG (reference sequence). The CDR3 has 13 amino acids. The CDR3 bases are TGTGCCTGGAGTCAGGGGCTCGTAAACATTCAGTACTTC. The encoded protein is CAWSQGLVNIQYF.

This sequence joins TRBV5-1 and TRBJ2-7; 8 bases are shared with TRBD1. Germline CDR1 is SGHRS and CDR2 is YFSETQ. With V trimmed by 3 bases and J by 2 bases, 4 bases remained unmatched. The CDR3 spans 14 residues. The CDR3 loop is CASSSDRAAYEQYF. As DNA, the CDR3 is TGCGCCAGCAGCTCGGACAGGGCCGCCTACGAGCAGTACTTC.

Worth noting for this clonotype: It may be a read error: a sequence one base away is much more abundant. V gene TRBV4-1 combines with J gene TRBJ1-6, with D perhaps matching TRBD1 (6 bases). Trimming left V 4 bases short and J 0 bases short, with 13 bases between. The CDR3 has 17 residues. Germline loops: CDR1 MGHRA, CDR2 YSYEKL. Here the CDR3 reads CASSPGAARSYNSPLHF. CDR3 DNA: TGCGCCAGCAGCCCGGGGGCAGCGCGCTCCTATAATTCACCCCTCCACTTT.

This clonotype was counted only a few times. The chain employs TRBV20-1 and TRBJ2-7; either TRBD1 or TRBD2 may supply D (6 bases each). The V gene lost 0 bases and the J gene lost 4 bases, with 19 bases spanning the gap. The V gene's germline CDR1 is DFQATT and CDR2 SNEGSKA (reference sequence). This CDR3 has 16 residues. The CDR3 sequence is CSARDSAGHNLYEQYF. The DNA of the CDR3 is TGCAGTGCTAGAGACTCGGCGGGACACAACCTTTACGAGCAGTACTTC.

The V and J genes are TRBV29-1 and TRBJ2-2; 8 bases are shared with TRBD1. The V gene's germline CDR1 is SQVTM and CDR2 ANQGSEA. This CDR3 spans 17 amino acids. DNA for the CDR3: TGCAGGTCGAAGGACAGGGATCCTTCTACGAACACCGGGGAGCTGTTTTTT. This gives the protein CRSKDRDPSTNTGELFF.

This clonotype was observed at least ten times. This chain joins TRBV2 and TRBJ1-1, with a weak D call TRBD1 (5 bases). V lost 4 bases and J lost 11, with 14 bases in between. This CDR3 spans 12 amino acids. CDR1 is SNHLY and CDR2 is FYNNEI in the germline V gene. The CDR3 coding sequence is TGTGCCAGCAGTGTGTCTGGGGGGAGGGCTTTCTTT. Translated, it gives CASSVSGGRAFF.

Only one count was recorded for this clonotype. The chain is built from TRBV5-1 and TRBJ2-5, with TRBD1 identical over 7 bases. V shed 4 bases, J shed 5 bases, and the junction held 11 bases outside the gene matches. Germline CDR1 and CDR2: SGHRS and YFSETQ. CDR3 length: 15 amino acids. The CDR3 region has the DNA TGCGCCAGCAGCACACGGACAGGTGCCCCCGAGACCCAGTACTTC. Translated: CASSTRTGAPETQYF.